The TCR beta chain under discussion was sequenced for a study of shared clonotypes between healthy human individuals (dated by TCRdb to 2018 to 2021). Turning to the overall study: Three men and a couple of women, aged 18 to 49 years, made up the cohort. Leukapheresis yielded between about 0.85 and 10 billion PBMCs per donor. The study deeply sequenced blood TCR repertoires of about 5 healthy adults to estimate repertoire size and the extent of clonotype sharing between individuals. Per donor, three plates each were used for CD4 naive and CD4 memory, two for CD8 naive, and one for CD8 memory. Libraries were prepared and TCR repertoires were sequenced by different laboratories using diverse techniques, in order to increase sequencing depth and limit assay-specific biases. Points the paper makes about the study in general: Clonotypes shared by all four sorted-subset donors showed higher generation probabilities than non-shared clonotypes. Larger estimated clonotype richness was generally found for naive subsets than for memory subsets. Rarefaction of sorted-subset datasets indicated incomplete sequencing despite the large sequencing depth. The genetic and exposure-history diversity represented was limited by the small number of donors. When a few donors were compared, the shared fraction of clonotypes was about 5% for naive CD4, 3.5% to 4% for naive CD8, 2% to 2.5% for memory CD4, and under 0.5% for memory CD8. Pairwise subsampling led to the expectation that sequencing depth would affect the degree of clonotype sharing among donors. Only blood was sampled, and tissue TCR repertoires likely differ from those in blood.

Including the terminal cysteine and phenylalanine, the CDR3 comprises 14 residues. Of the read, only the CDR3 DNA is kept; its 42 bases are in frame from base 1. The germline V gene specifies SGHRS as CDR1 and YFSETQ as CDR2. The junction carries 10 bases between V and J, which are trimmed by 0 bases and 6 bases respectively. The donors were healthy, HIV-negative adults with no recently reported acute infections or vaccinations. Only Caucasian adults living in Nashville, Tennessee, USA were represented among the donors. CD4+ T cells were enriched by magnetic negative selection; naive cells were then positively selected on CD45RA, and the negative fraction formed the memory subset. After blood collection by leukapheresis, PBMCs were isolated using Ficoll-Histopaque density gradient centrifugation and then cryopreserved in the vapor phase of liquid nitrogen. Purity and quantity of every magnetically sorted T cell population were checked by analytical flow cytometry. Genomic DNA was isolated from every sorted fraction and measured by UV absorbance on a Nanodrop 2000c.

Using the deep immunoSEQ assay, TCR CDR3 regions were amplified from genomic DNA by multiplex PCR. Extracted genomic DNA from each cell subset was spread evenly across all wells of several immunoSEQ 96-well plates, with each plate serving as a replicate. Each replicate PCR for sorted subsets received about 0.2 ug genomic DNA, equal to roughly 30,000 T cell genomes. The purified libraries were quantified using a Qubit 3.0 fluorometer, sized with a Bioanalyzer 2100, and then quantified again using the KAPA Library Quantification kit. Every immunoSEQ 96-well plate was sequenced on a separate single-read 150-cycle Illumina NextSeq 550 flow cell. Under the source paper's analysis protocol: Because the immunoSEQ output included only junctional sequences and no quality scores, the filtering could not be the same as the filtering used for full-length reads. Sequences were annotated with PyIR, a Python wrapper for IgBLAST v1.9, using IMGT germline references to assign V/J genes and CDR3. Reads were removed for weak V/J assignments (E-value above 1e-6), missing CDR3, stop codons, out-of-frame junctions, or ambiguous translated residues. V3J clonotypes were defined by identical inferred V gene, J gene, and CDR3 amino acid sequence. To compute the percentage overlap between repertoires, the number of shared unique clonotypes was divided by the size of the smaller repertoire. Richness of each repertoire was evaluated using RTK rarefaction, the Chao1 estimator, and Recon v2.1 estimates of unobserved clonotypes. Generation probabilities were computed with OLGA for all TCRbeta clonotypes obtained by the gDNA method from a handful of donors. TCRdb mirrors the immuneACCESS table, restricted to in-frame sequences. Some clones are absent from its copies; in checked studies, under half trace to an unresolved V gene, and the reason for the others is unknown. The DNA gave D and trimming, while V, J and clone size come from that table. The sample table holds millions of clones, of which 90% to 95% were seen once. The top ten hold roughly 0.13% of the sample.

With regard to this clone: The antigen this receptor binds is unknown. Base qualities were left out, and no much larger clone turns up one base away.

The receptor was derived from a man aged 18 to 30 in good health. The sequenced sample was naive CD4+ T cells sorted from blood. Read against the paper, the sample's cell subset or site label means: CD45RA+ positively selected. The sequence joins TRBV5-1 to TRBJ2-1; there is no confident call for the D gene. The CDR3 region has the sequence CASSLGITTNEQFF. The bases are TGCGCCAGCAGCTTGGGTATTACCACCAATGAGCAGTTCTTC.